What follows describes a single TCR beta chain. Original handling: Estimation of nucleated cell counts relied on the amplification of reference gene primers. TCRdb's copy holds only in-frame clones and misses some; the assay was immunoSEQ multiplex PCR. The V and J calls and clone size are taken from that table; D and trimming were inferred from the DNA. The data show around 250,000 clones, 65% to 85% seen once. This specimen comes from a study of blood T cell repertoires in COVID-19. Study summary: Whether acute or convalescent, the COVID-19 samples came from the United States, Italy and Spain. PBMCs, B-cell-depleted T cells, or T cells provided the cDNA or gDNA that made up the material.

The CDR3 runs 13 residues. CDR1 is MNHNS, CDR2 SASEGT, per germline. The V gene lost 3 bases and the J gene lost 14 bases, with 16 bases spanning the gap. The chain combines TRBV6-1 with TRBJ2-2, with D maybe TRBD1 (6 bases). The receptor's source is a woman between 35 and 50 years old who had recovered from COVID-19. What was sequenced was peripheral blood. The CDR3 spells CASSDAGTSRLFF. The CDR3 coding sequence is TGTGCCAGCAGTGATGCAGGGACATCGCGTCTGTTTTTT.